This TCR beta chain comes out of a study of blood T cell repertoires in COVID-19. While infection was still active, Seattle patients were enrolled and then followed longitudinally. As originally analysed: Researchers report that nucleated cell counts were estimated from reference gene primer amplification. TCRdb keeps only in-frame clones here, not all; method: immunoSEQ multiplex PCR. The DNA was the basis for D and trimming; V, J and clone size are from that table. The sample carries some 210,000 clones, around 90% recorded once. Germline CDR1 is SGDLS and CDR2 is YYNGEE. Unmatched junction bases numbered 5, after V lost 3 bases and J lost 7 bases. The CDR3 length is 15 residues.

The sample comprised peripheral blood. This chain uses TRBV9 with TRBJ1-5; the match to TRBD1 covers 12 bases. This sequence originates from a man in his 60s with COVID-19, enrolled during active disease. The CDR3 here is CASSGGQGAWQPQHF. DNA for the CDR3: TGTGCCAGCAGCGGGGGACAGGGGGCTTGGCAGCCCCAGCATTTT.